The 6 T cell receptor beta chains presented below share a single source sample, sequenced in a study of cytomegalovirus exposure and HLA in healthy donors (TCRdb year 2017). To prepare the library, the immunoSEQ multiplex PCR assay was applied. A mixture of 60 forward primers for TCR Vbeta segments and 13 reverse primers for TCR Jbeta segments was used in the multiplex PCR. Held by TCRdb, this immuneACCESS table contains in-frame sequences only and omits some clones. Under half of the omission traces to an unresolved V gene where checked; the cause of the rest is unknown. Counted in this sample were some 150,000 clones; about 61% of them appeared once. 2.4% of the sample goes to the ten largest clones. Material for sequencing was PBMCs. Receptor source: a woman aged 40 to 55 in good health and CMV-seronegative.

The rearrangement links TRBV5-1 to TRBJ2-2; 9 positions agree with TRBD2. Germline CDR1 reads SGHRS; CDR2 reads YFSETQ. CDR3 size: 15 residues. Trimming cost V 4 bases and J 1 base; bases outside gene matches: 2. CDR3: CASSISGGNTGELFF. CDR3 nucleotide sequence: TGCGCCAGCAGCATTAGCGGGGGGAACACCGGGGAGCTGTTTTTT.

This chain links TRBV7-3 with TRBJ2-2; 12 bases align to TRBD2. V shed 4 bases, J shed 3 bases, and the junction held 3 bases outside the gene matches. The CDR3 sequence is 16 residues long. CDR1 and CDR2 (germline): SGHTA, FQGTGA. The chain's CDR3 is CASSSSGGAYTGELFF. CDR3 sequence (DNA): TGTGCCAGCAGCTCTAGCGGGGGGGCCTACACCGGGGAGCTGTTTTTT.

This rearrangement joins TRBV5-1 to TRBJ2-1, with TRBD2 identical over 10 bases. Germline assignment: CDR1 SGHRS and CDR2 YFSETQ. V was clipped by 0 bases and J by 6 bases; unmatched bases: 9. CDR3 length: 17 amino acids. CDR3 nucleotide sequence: TGCGCCAGCAGCTTGGCCAGCGGGGGGGCCTTAGCCAATGAGCAGTTCTTC. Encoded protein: CASSLASGGALANEQFF. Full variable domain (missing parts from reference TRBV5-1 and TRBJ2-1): KAGVTQTPRYLIKTRGQQVTLSCSPISGHRSVSWYQQTPGQGLQFLFEYFSETQRNKGNFPGRFSGRQFSNSRSEMNVSTLELGDSALYLCASSLASGGALANEQFFGPGTRLTVL.

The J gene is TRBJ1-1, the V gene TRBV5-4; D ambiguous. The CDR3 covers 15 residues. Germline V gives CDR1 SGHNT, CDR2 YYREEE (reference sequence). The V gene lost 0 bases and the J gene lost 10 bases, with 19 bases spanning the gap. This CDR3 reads CASSLDLPGLNPAFF. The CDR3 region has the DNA TGTGCCAGCAGCTTGGACCTTCCTGGACTGAATCCAGCTTTCTTT.

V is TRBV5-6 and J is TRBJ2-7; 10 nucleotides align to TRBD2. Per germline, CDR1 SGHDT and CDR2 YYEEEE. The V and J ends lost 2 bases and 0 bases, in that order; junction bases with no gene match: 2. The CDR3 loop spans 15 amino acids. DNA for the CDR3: TGTGCCAGCAGCTTTAGCGGGGGGCCCTCCTACGAGCAGTACTTC. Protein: CASSFSGGPSYEQYF.

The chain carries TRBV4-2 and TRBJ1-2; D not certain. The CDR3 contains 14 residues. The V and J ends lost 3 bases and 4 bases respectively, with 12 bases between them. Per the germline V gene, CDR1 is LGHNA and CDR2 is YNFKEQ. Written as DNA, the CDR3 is TGTGCCAGCAGCCAGATCGGGTCCTTCTATGGCTACACCTTC. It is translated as CASSQIGSFYGYTF.